A selection of T cell receptor beta chains follows, all from one sample in a study of T cell repertoires in cytomegalovirus infection. In TCRdb, the reads were re-called with MiXCR into one record per CDR3 protein. The table shows 600,000 to 800,000 distinct CDR3 sequences, with approximately 24% occurring only once. The sample comprised CD8+ T cells from PBMCs. The receptor set was obtained from a human donor in good health (CMV status not recorded). Some clones in this sample may be carry-over from other donors' samples. Both conserved end residues are part of each CDR3. Each record gives: clone size, V gene, D gene, CDR3 length, J gene, CDR3 protein, CDR3 DNA. D genes are given only for firm matches. A row's size may be missing; if present it is once, few, many or a size class.

>.|TRBV7-9|TRBD1|15|TRBJ2-7
CASSSRDRDIHEQYF
TGTGCCAGCAGCTCCCGGGACAGGGACATCCACGAGCAGTACTTC
>once|TRBV5-1|TRBD1|14|TRBJ2-1
CASSGDRDHNEQFF
TGCGCCAGCAGCGGGGACAGGGATCACAATGAGCAGTTCTTC
>.|TRBV20-1|.|12|TRBJ1-2
CSARGGTSGYTF
TGCAGTGCTAGAGGAGGGACAAGTGGCTACACCTTC
>few|TRBV12-3/TRBV12-4|.|13|TRBJ2-3
CASTAADTDTQYF
TGTGCCAGCACCGCGGCGGACACAGATACGCAGTATTTT
>few|TRBV28|TRBD2|16|TRBJ2-3
CASSFRAGGATDTQYF
TGTGCCAGCAGTTTCAGAGCGGGGGGCGCGACAGATACGCAGTATTTT
>many|TRBV7-2|.|18|TRBJ1-6
CASSLWGQGKSYNSPLHF
TGTGCCAGCAGCTTATGGGGCCAGGGAAAGTCCTATAATTCACCCCTCCACTTT
>many|TRBV7-8|TRBD1|18|TRBJ2-6
CASRRTGATLSGANVLTF
TGTGCCAGCAGGAGGACAGGGGCCACACTCTCTGGGGCCAACGTCCTGACTTTC
>few|TRBV12-3/TRBV12-4|.|16|TRBJ2-2
CASSLIPGARTGELFF
TGTGCCAGCAGTTTAATCCCGGGGGCAAGGACCGGGGAGCTGTTTTTT
>few|TRBV29-1|.|13|TRBJ1-1
CSVQGGSNTEAFF
TGCAGCGTTCAGGGTGGCTCAAACACTGAAGCTTTCTTT
>many|TRBV7-9|TRBD1|12|TRBJ1-6
CASGQGNSPLHF
TGTGCCTCCGGACAGGGTAATTCACCCCTCCACTTT
>many|TRBV7-2|TRBD1|18|TRBJ1-5
CASSLAPVQGGGNQPQHF
TGTGCCAGCAGCTTAGCCCCGGTCCAGGGGGGAGGCAATCAGCCCCAGCATTTT
>few|TRBV9|.|13|TRBJ2-5
CASSVAGSKTQYF
TGTGCCAGCAGCGTTGCAGGGTCGAAGACCCAGTACTTC
>many|TRBV4-1|.|16|TRBJ2-5
CASSQFRETVQETQYF
TGCGCCAGCAGCCAATTCAGGGAGACGGTACAAGAGACCCAGTACTTC
>.|TRBV6-1|.|20|TRBJ2-3
CASSILTMRHRTSASDTQYF
TGTGCCAGCAGTATACTGACTATGAGACATCGTACTTCCGCGTCAGATACGCAGTATTTT
>few|TRBV10-3|TRBD1|15|TRBJ1-1
CAISESGQGITEAFF
TGTGCCATCAGTGAGTCGGGACAGGGGATCACTGAAGCTTTCTTT
>.|TRBV5-6|TRBD2|14|TRBJ2-7
CASNSGRSSYEQYF
TGTGCCAGCAACTCCGGGAGGAGCTCCTACGAGCAGTACTTC
>few|TRBV28|.|15|TRBJ1-1
CASSLVVGGDTEAFF
TGTGCCAGCAGTCTCGTCGTAGGGGGGGACACTGAAGCTTTCTTT
>many|TRBV7-8|TRBD1|14|TRBJ2-7
CASSPRTGNYEQYF
TGTGCCAGCAGCCCTCGGACAGGAAACTACGAGCAGTACTTC
>.|TRBV20-1|.|13|TRBJ1-2
CSAPREGIYGYTF
TGCAGTGCCCCCCGGGAGGGTATCTATGGCTACACCTTC
>few|TRBV6-6|.|13|TRBJ1-2
CASSYNRVLGYTF
TGTGCCAGCAGTTACAACAGGGTATTAGGCTACACCTTC
>many|TRBV28|.|11|TRBJ2-3
CASTLTDTQYF
TGTGCCAGCACCCTGACAGATACGCAGTATTTT
>.|TRBV7-6|.|13|TRBJ2-7
CASSLTSRREQYF
TGTGCCAGCAGCTTAACGAGTCGCCGCGAGCAGTACTTC
>once|TRBV18|.|13|TRBJ1-2
CASSRDSAYGYTF
TGTGCCAGCTCAAGAGACAGCGCCTATGGCTACACCTTC
>few|TRBV5-4|.|14|TRBJ2-1
CASSQSAGINEQFF
TGTGCCAGCAGCCAATCGGCAGGGATCAATGAGCAGTTCTTC
>few|TRBV29-1|TRBD1|14|TRBJ2-2
CSGHRTGFPGELFF
TGCAGCGGTCACCGGACAGGGTTCCCCGGGGAGCTGTTTTTT
>.|TRBV7-9|.|15|TRBJ2-2
CASSPTQANTGELFF
TGTGCCAGCAGCCCGACACAAGCGAACACCGGGGAGCTGTTTTTT
>few|TRBV7-6|.|15|TRBJ2-1
CASSPNGGLGNEQFF
TGTGCCAGCAGTCCCAATGGGGGATTGGGCAATGAGCAGTTCTTC
>many|TRBV19|.|15|TRBJ2-3
CASSTTATSTDTQYF
TGTGCCAGTAGTACGACAGCCACTAGCACAGATACGCAGTATTTT
>.|TRBV5-4|.|16|TRBJ1-6
CASSLGGSSYNSPLHF
TGTGCCAGCAGCCTTGGGGGAAGTTCCTATAATTCACCCCTCCACTTT